A selection of T cell receptor beta chains follows, all from one sample in a study of blood T cell repertoires in COVID-19. Sequencing was performed with immunoSEQ multiplex PCR; in TCRdb, only in-frame clones are kept and a portion is missing. The table has approximately 90,000 clones, about four fifths seen once. Sequencing input: peripheral blood. Receptors were obtained from a man aged 70-80 years with COVID-19, enrolled during active disease. CDR3s leave out the opening cysteine and the closing phenylalanine or tryptophan. D genes are given only for firm matches.

j_call | v_call | d_call | cdr3_aa
TRBJ2-7 | TRBV27 | TRBD2 | ASSIRLAGGVSEQY
TRBJ2-1 | TRBV7-9 | . | AIPGERRNYEQF
TRBJ1-1 | TRBV7-2 | . | ASNRDTEAF
TRBJ1-1 | TRBV28 | . | ASIRGWTEAF
TRBJ2-7 | TRBV6-2/TRBV6-3 | TRBD2 | ASSTRIGLARYEQY
TRBJ2-1 | TRBV6-2/TRBV6-3 | TRBD2 | ASSRAGASSYNEQF
TRBJ2-1 | TRBV5-1 | . | ASSLAMSSVSSYNEQF
TRBJ1-2 | TRBV5-4 | . | ASRAPGAGYGYT
TRBJ1-6 | TRBV5-1 | . | ASCSGVYDSPLH
TRBJ1-4 | TRBV2 | . | ASGGGFRPGEKLF
TRBJ2-1 | TRBV7-6 | TRBD2 | ASSLGLGGEQF
TRBJ1-1 | TRBV7-2 | . | ASSVAGIRTEAF
TRBJ1-2 | TRBV5-6 | TRBD1 | ASSFDRDGGYT
TRBJ1-6 | TRBV11-2 | . | ASSDQNSPLH
TRBJ2-3 | TRBV11-3 | TRBD2 | ASSTPGLAADTQY
TRBJ1-1 | TRBV5-6 | . | ASSFLGQSLNTEAF
TRBJ2-7 | TRBV7-2 | TRBD2 | ASSAPGGYGSYEQY
TRBJ2-3 | TRBV6-5 | TRBD2 | ASSSGVAGSTDTQY
TRBJ1-2 | TRBV5-1 | TRBD1 | ASSLVLLGTGSSGYT
TRBJ1-3 | TRBV28 | . | ASSPFRANSGNTIY
TRBJ1-5 | TRBV5-6 | TRBD1 | ASSSQGRDQPQH
TRBJ1-3 | TRBV19 | . | ASTEDWRGTGNTIY
TRBJ1-4 | TRBV3-1/TRBV3-2 | . | ASSTYQGWGEKLF
TRBJ2-2 | TRBV15 | . | ATTPGRAVTGELF
TRBJ1-2 | TRBV29-1 | TRBD1 | SVDGHDDRGFTYGYT
TRBJ2-1 | TRBV4-1 | . | ASSDGLIYNEQF
TRBJ1-1 | TRBV24-1 | . | ATTSPETTGAVTEAF
TRBJ1-4 | TRBV29-1 | TRBD1 | SVAWAGGDEKLF
TRBJ1-1 | TRBV5-1 | TRBD1 | ASRPGTENTEAF
TRBJ1-6 | TRBV30 | . | AWNPNRNSPLH
TRBJ2-1 | TRBV11-3 | . | ASSPGGLHEQF
TRBJ1-3 | TRBV19 | . | ASSVPPQAGNTIY
TRBJ2-1 | TRBV1 | . | TSSQVEVITGLADLSYNEQF
TRBJ1-6 | TRBV11-3 | TRBD1 | ASSPQDRGNSPLH
TRBJ2-5 | TRBV7-9 | . | ASSFRELETQY
TRBJ2-1 | TRBV20-1 | . | SARPGNEQF
TRBJ2-7 | TRBV6-5 | TRBD1 | ASSPAGTGHLEQY